This record concerns one T cell receptor beta chain sequence. As yet, its antigen is unknown. These data originate in a study of shared clonotypes between healthy human individuals. The study, taken as a whole, reports: The study sampled only blood, and tissue repertoires likely differ.

TCRdb keeps only in-frame clones here, not all; method: immunoSEQ multiplex PCR. The sample has 2 million to 2.5 million clones, 85% to 95% seen once. Terminally differentiated effector memory CD45RA+ cells were left out of the naive CD8 fraction, which was CD45RO-negative and positively selected for CCR7. Every donor was a Caucasian adult from Nashville, Tennessee. The CDR3 extends over 15 amino acids. V was trimmed by 1 base and J by 3 bases, leaving 13 bases between them. Per the germline V gene, CDR1 is MDHEN and CDR2 is SYDVKM. This clonotype originated in a man aged 18 to 35 in good health. Some clones in this sample may be carry-over from other donors' samples. The J gene is TRBJ2-7, the V gene TRBV28; D perhaps matches TRBD1 (6 bases). Sequenced input: naive CD8+ T cells from PBMCs. The CDR3 DNA sequence: TGTGCCAGCAGTTTATCCATGGGACACATCTACGAGCAGTACTTC. It translates to CASSLSMGHIYEQYF.